This TCR beta chain was sequenced during a study of T cell responses to AZD1222 COVID-19 vaccine. V was clipped by 4 bases and J by 4 bases; unmatched bases: 4. Germline CDR1 is LGHDT and CDR2 is YNNKEL (reference sequence). This CDR3 has 15 residues. TCRdb's copy holds only in-frame clones and misses some; the assay was immunoSEQ multiplex PCR. The sample lists roughly 82,000 clones, around 83% occurring once. The TCR originated in an adult in good health. Sequenced here: peripheral blood, sampled on day 0 of AZD1222 vaccination. The V gene is TRBV3-1 (or the pseudogene TRBV3-2), the J gene TRBJ2-5, with 12 positions matching TRBD2. The CDR3 region is CASSPLTSGGETQYF. CDR3 DNA sequence: TGTGCCAGCAGCCCGCTGACTAGCGGGGGAGAGACCCAGTACTTC.